This paragraph reports one T cell receptor (beta chain). Antigen unknown. As to treatment: oral pan-JAK inhibitor, 5-10 mg twice daily. Reverse transcribed after extraction, RNA yielded cDNA as the sequencing template. TCRdb keeps only in-frame clones here, not all; method: immunoSEQ multiplex PCR. The sample lists 160,000 or so clones; roughly 65% were seen once. CDR1 and CDR2 (germline): GTSNPN, SVGIG (reference sequence). The CDR3 has 15 residues. V was shortened by 0 bases and J by 8 bases, with 19 bases between the two germline ends. The data originate from a study of CD8+ T cells in alopecia areata. Overall study results and limits: Relative to mice, TCR sharing across patients was less clear, a difference possibly HLA-related.

This chain links TRBV30 with TRBJ1-2; tentative D call: TRBD1 (5 bases). The specimen comprised CD4+ T cells sorted from blood, sampled at week 4, from a patient treated with tofacitinib. This clonotype was sampled from a human donor with alopecia areata. The CDR3 protein is CAWSVTPTVLGGYTF. DNA of the CDR3: TGTGCCTGGAGTGTAACCCCGACAGTTCTGGGGGGCTACACCTTC.